This passage covers 16 T cell receptor beta chains from one sample sequenced in a study of T cell responses to AZD1222 COVID-19 vaccine. Repertoires were generated with immunoSEQ multiplex PCR, while TCRdb's copy carries only in-frame clones and drops some. The sample includes 130,000 or so clones, around nine tenths of them seen just once. The source material was peripheral blood, sampled on day 0 of AZD1222 vaccination. These receptors were taken from an adult in good health.

The V and J genes are TRBV3-1 (or the pseudogene TRBV3-2) and TRBJ1-6; no reliable D call. The V end was cut by 2 bases, the J end by 3 bases, with 8 bases between. The CDR3 loop spans 15 amino acids. Germline V gene lookup returns CDR1 LGHDT and CDR2 YNNKEL (reference sequence). This CDR3 reads CASSQLSGYNSPLHF. In DNA, the CDR3 is TGTGCCAGCAGCCAACTTTCCGGCTATAATTCACCCCTCCACTTT.

The rearrangement uses TRBV19 and TRBJ2-1, with TRBD2 identical over 11 bases. The CDR3 runs to 17 residues. Germline loops: CDR1 LNHDA, CDR2 SQIVND (reference sequence). Trimming took 3 bases from V and 6 from J; bases not matched to a gene: 10. The CDR3 DNA reads TGTGCCAGTAGTATTATCCTAACTAGCGGGGGACTCAATGAGCAGTTCTTC. Encoded protein: CASSIILTSGGLNEQFF.

This clone was detected only once. In DNA, the CDR3 is TGTGCCAGCAGCTTAGGGAGGGACGTCTATGGCTACACCTTC. Protein: CASSLGRDVYGYTF. V usage is TRBV11-2 and J usage is TRBJ1-2; tentative D call: TRBD1 (5 bases). Trimming took off 1 base at V and 4 bases at J, with 10 bases between the two ends. CDR3 length equals 14 residues. Germline V lookup: CDR1 SGHAT, CDR2 FQNNGV.

This clone was counted once. The rearrangement uses TRBV10-3 and TRBJ2-6; 7 nucleotides match TRBD1. Germline CDR1 reads ENHRY; CDR2 reads SYGVKD. V shed 10 bases, J shed 1 base, and the junction held 16 bases outside the gene matches. The CDR3 is made up of 18 amino acids. The DNA for the CDR3 is TGTGCCACCCTTACCGGGACAGAACTTTCTTCTGGGGCCAACGTCCTGACTTTC. It codes for CATLTGTELSSGANVLTF.

The sample holds one count of this clone. The identical CDR3 is also encoded by other nucleotide sequences in the sample. This chain links TRBV7-9 with TRBJ2-3; a weak D match, TRBD2 (5 bases). Trimming took 1 base from V and 4 from J, leaving 9 bases between them. Germline CDR1 SEHNR, CDR2 FQNEAQ (reference sequence). This CDR3 contains 14 residues. The CDR3 here is CASSLGLAADTQYF. The CDR3 nucleotides are TGTGCCAGCAGCTTAGGGCTAGCAGCAGATACGCAGTATTTT.

This sequence joins TRBV28 and TRBJ2-4; no firm D call. This CDR3 has 15 residues. V was shortened by 3 bases and J by 0 bases, with 9 bases between the two germline ends. The germline V gene has CDR1 MDHEN and CDR2 SYDVKM. CDR3 region: CASSFTDLAKNIQYF. DNA for the CDR3: TGTGCCAGCAGTTTTACCGACCTAGCCAAAAACATTCAGTACTTC.

This sequence joins TRBV28 and TRBJ2-7; maybe TRBD1 (5 bases). This CDR3 is built from 12 residues. Germline V CDR1 and CDR2: MDHEN, SYDVKM. Trimming stripped 3 bases from V and 4 bases from J, with 7 bases between. The chain's CDR3 is CASSFDSYEQYF. DNA for the CDR3: TGTGCCAGCAGTTTTGACAGTTACGAGCAGTACTTC.

In its sample, this clone was seen once. The V call is TRBV4-1, the J call TRBJ1-5; 8 nucleotides line up with TRBD1. The CDR3 runs 17 residues. J lost 4 bases, V lost 1 base, and 9 bases had no gene match. Germline lookup yields CDR1 MGHRA and CDR2 YSYEKL. The CDR3 is CASSQGGGRGPNQPQHF. DNA for the CDR3: TGCGCCAGCAGCCAAGGTGGAGGCAGGGGGCCTAATCAGCCCCAGCATTTT.

The rearrangement uses TRBV18 and TRBJ1-5; D unclear. CDR3 length: 14 residues. Looked up from germline, CDR1 is KGHSH and CDR2 is LQKENI. Trimming stripped 3 bases from V and 6 bases from J, with 12 bases between. The CDR3 here is CASSPESGFQPQHF. DNA of the CDR3: TGTGCCAGCTCACCGGAATCCGGATTTCAGCCCCAGCATTTT.

The V call is TRBV28, the J call TRBJ2-1; TRBD1 might be the D (6 bases). The CDR3 spans 14 residues. V was clipped by 5 bases and J by 6 bases, with 14 bases between them. The germline gives CDR1 MDHEN, CDR2 SYDVKM. The CDR3 bases are TGTGCCAGCAGTCTGCTACAGGGATCCAATGAGCAGTTCTTC. It translates to CASSLLQGSNEQFF.

The rearrangement uses TRBV19 and TRBJ1-1; 7 bases agree with TRBD1. V trimming: 6 bases; J trimming: 7 bases; junction bases outside the gene matches: 20. The germline V gene has CDR1 LNHDA and CDR2 SQIVND (reference sequence). This CDR3 spans 17 amino acids. This chain's CDR3 is CASRPPGQTLVGGEAFF. CDR3 nucleotides: TGTGCCAGTAGGCCCCCGGGACAGACCCTAGTGGGGGGTGAAGCTTTCTTT.

The chain couples TRBV5-6 to TRBJ2-4; tentatively, D is TRBD2 (5 bases). Trimming shortened V by 4 bases and J by 0 bases, and 8 bases separated the two germline ends. Germline-derived CDR1 and CDR2 are SGHDT and YYEEEE. CDR3 size: 14 residues. For the CDR3, the DNA is TGTGCCAGCAGCGATGGACTAGCCAAAAACATTCAGTACTTC. This gives the protein CASSDGLAKNIQYF.

The chain couples TRBV6-5 to TRBJ2-3, with no clear D. CDR1 MNHEY and CDR2 SVGAGI come from the germline V gene. Trimming pared 6 bases from V and 6 bases from J, leaving 7 bases between. The CDR3 contains 11 residues. The CDR3 is CASSVGDTQYF. CDR3 nucleotide sequence: TGTGCCAGCAGCGTGGGGGATACGCAGTATTTT.

The chain employs TRBV30 and TRBJ2-7; 8 bases map to TRBD1. V was clipped by 2 bases and J by 2 bases; unmatched bases: 11. The CDR3 has 16 residues. Germline V gene data show CDR1 as GTSNPN and CDR2 as SVGIG (reference sequence). This CDR3 reads CAWSPKDRAPAYEQYF. Here the CDR3 DNA reads TGTGCCTGGAGTCCTAAGGACAGGGCCCCAGCCTACGAGCAGTACTTC. The variable domain in full, with the rest retrieved from reference TRBV30 and TRBJ2-7, is SQTIHQWPATLVQPVGSPLSLECTVEGTSNPNLYWYRQAAGRGLQLLFYSVGIGQISSEVPQNLSASRPQDRQFILSSKKLLLSDSGFYLCAWSPKDRAPAYEQYFGPGTRLTVT.

The chain recombines TRBV6-5 with TRBJ2-7, with D maybe TRBD1 (5 bases). Per germline, CDR1 MNHEY and CDR2 SVGAGI. CDR3 length equals 14 residues. Trimming shortened V by 0 bases and J by 4 bases, and 10 bases separated the two germline ends. The CDR3 reads CASSYSLGPYEQYF. The DNA for the CDR3 is TGTGCCAGCAGTTACTCATTGGGGCCTTACGAGCAGTACTTC.

This clone has just a few counts. This chain joins TRBV7-2 and TRBJ2-5; D not resolved. With 2 bases removed from V and 2 bases from J, the gap between germline ends came to 9 bases. Germline V gene data show CDR1 as SGHTA and CDR2 as FQGNSA. The CDR3 consists of 14 residues. Here the CDR3 reads CASSLSGIQETQYF. CDR3 nucleotide sequence: TGTGCCAGCAGCTTATCGGGCATTCAAGAGACCCAGTACTTC.